These T cell receptor beta chains were read from a single sample in a study of OX40 agonist ivuxolimab in advanced cancers. Libraries were prepared by immunoSEQ multiplex PCR; TCRdb keeps only in-frame clonotypes and omits some of them. This sample carries about 50,000 clones, 88% of them seen once, and the ten largest clones take about 3.7%. The sample here was CD4+ or CD8+ T cells sorted from blood, taken in a trial of the OX40 agonist ivuxolimab. The receptors here all came from an adult with an advanced solid tumor such as melanoma, head and neck, liver or kidney cancer. CDR3s leave out the opening cysteine and the closing phenylalanine or tryptophan. The D gene is left open where the match is weak.

.,TRBV11-2,TRBJ2-5,ASSLVQGGPQETQY
TRBD1,TRBV10-2,TRBJ1-4,ASSEGDRGREKLF
TRBD1,TRBV15,TRBJ2-3,ATSRATGVLVDTQY
.,TRBV18,TRBJ1-5,ASSLGTSGLQPQH
TRBD1,TRBV4-2,TRBJ2-1,ASSQDPGQGEGWEQF
TRBD1,TRBV19,TRBJ1-2,ATRTGPNYGYT
TRBD1,TRBV28,TRBJ2-7,ASRQSGTDYEQY
.,TRBV4-2,TRBJ2-2,ASSQDGLQTGELF
TRBD1,TRBV15,TRBJ1-5,ATSRERTGGVQPQH
.,TRBV28,TRBJ2-2,ASSLLAGGTGELF
TRBD2,TRBV27,TRBJ2-7,ASSSPQRDRDYEQY
.,TRBV29-1,TRBJ2-7,SVAWAAEQY
.,TRBV5-4,TRBJ2-1,ASSFSGSSYNEQF
.,TRBV7-6,TRBJ1-1,ASSSRQARAEAF
.,TRBV6-5,TRBJ2-2,ASSTQGSGELF
.,TRBV9,TRBJ2-2,ASSVGARSPSNTGELF
TRBD2,TRBV18,TRBJ2-1,ASSRGLEAEQF
.,TRBV7-3,TRBJ1-1,ASSLALNTEAF